The clone carrying this TCR beta chain has ten or more counts. This entry belongs to a study of T-cell memory formation after mild COVID-19. Overall study context: Clusters were largely donor specific.

TCRdb independently ran MiXCR on the 5' RACE reads; one entry per CDR3 protein. Here the sample spans 300,000 to 350,000 distinct CDR3 sequences, 13% being singletons. The clonotype was recovered from a man between 18 and 29 years old who had mild COVID-19 (a few samples of this study predate the infection). Cell type and time point are not known. The specimen was PBMCs or a T cell subset sorted from them (not recorded which).

The CDR3 nucleotides read TGTGCCAGCTCGAGGGAACAAATCTACAATGAGCAGTTCTTC. It yields the protein CASSREQIYNEQFF. V and J are TRBV18 and TRBJ2-1, with D possibly matching TRBD2 (5 bases). V was clipped by 6 bases and J by 3 bases, with 12 bases between them. CDR1 and CDR2 (germline): KGHSH, LQKENI. The CDR3 spans 14 residues.